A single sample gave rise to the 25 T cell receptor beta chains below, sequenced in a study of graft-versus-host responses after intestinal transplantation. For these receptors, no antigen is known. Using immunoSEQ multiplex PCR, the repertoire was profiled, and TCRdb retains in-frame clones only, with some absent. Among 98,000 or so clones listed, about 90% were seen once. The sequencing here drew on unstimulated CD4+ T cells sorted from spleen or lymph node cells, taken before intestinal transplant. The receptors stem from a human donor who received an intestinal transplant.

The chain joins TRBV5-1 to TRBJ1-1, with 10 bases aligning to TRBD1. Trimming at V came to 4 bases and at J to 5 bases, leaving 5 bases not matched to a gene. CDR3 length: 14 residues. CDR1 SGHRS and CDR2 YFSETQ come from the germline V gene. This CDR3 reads CASSLDRGATEAFF. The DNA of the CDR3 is TGCGCCAGCAGCCTGGACAGGGGGGCTACTGAAGCTTTCTTT.

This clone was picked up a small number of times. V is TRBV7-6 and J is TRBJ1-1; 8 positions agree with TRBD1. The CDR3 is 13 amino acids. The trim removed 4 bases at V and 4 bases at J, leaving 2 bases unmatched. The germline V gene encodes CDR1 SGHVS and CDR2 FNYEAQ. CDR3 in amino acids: CASSWTGSTEAFF. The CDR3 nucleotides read TGTGCCAGCAGCTGGACAGGGAGCACTGAAGCTTTCTTT.

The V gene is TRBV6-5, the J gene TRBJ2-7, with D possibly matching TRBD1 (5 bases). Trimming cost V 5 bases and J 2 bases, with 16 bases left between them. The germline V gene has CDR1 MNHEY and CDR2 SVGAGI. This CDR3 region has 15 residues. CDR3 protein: CASSNRLRQTYEQYF. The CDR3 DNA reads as TGTGCCAGCAGTAATCGACTCCGACAGACCTACGAGCAGTACTTC.

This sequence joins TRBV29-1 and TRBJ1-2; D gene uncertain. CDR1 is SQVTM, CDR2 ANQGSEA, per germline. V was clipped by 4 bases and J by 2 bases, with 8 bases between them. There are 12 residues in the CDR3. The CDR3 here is CSVGGGNYGYTF. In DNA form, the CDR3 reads TGCAGCGTTGGTGGAGGGAACTATGGCTACACCTTC.

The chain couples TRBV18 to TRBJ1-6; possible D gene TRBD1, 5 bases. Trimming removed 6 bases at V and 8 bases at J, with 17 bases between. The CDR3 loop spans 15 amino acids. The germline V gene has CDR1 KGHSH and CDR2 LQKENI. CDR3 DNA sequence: TGTGCCAGCTCGCCAGGGCGGGGAGAGCATTCACCCCTCCACTTT. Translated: CASSPGRGEHSPLHF.

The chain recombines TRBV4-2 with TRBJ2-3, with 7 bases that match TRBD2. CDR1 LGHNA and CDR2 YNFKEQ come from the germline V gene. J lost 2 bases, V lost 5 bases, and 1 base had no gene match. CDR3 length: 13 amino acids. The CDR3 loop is CASSGTTTDTQYF. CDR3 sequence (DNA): TGTGCCAGCAGCGGGACTACCACAGATACGCAGTATTTT.

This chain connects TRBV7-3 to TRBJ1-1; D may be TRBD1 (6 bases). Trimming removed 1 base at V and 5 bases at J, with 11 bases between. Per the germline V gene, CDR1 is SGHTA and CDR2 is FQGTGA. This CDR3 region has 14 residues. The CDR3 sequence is CASSLNPTGTEAFF. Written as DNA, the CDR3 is TGTGCCAGCAGCTTAAACCCCACAGGGACTGAAGCTTTCTTT. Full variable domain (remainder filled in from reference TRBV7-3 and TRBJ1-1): GAGVSQTPSNKVTEKGKYVELRCDPISGHTALYWYRQSLGQGPEFLIYFQGTGAADDSGLPNDRFFAVRPEGSVSTLKIQRTERGDSAVYLCASSLNPTGTEAFFGQGTRLTVV.

The chain's CDR3 is CAWTSGSGGYTF. The CDR3 DNA reads TGTGCCTGGACTAGTGGGTCGGGTGGCTACACCTTC. J is TRBJ1-2 and V is TRBV30, with no clear D. The length of the CDR3 is 12 residues. Germline-derived CDR1 and CDR2 are GTSNPN and SVGIG (reference sequence). Deletions cut 4 bases from V and 7 bases from J, with 13 bases between. The full variable domain, in which reference TRBV30 and TRBJ1-2 provide the parts outside the CDR3, is SQTIHQWPATLVQPVGSPLSLECTVEGTSNPNLYWYRQAAGRGLQLLFYSVGIGQISSEVPQNLSASRPQDRQFILSSKKLLLSDSGFYLCAWTSGSGGYTFGSGTRLTVV.

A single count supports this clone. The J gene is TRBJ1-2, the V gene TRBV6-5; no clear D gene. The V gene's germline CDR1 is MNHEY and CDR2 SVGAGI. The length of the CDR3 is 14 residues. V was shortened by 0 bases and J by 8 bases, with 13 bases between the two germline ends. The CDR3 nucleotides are TGTGCCAGCAGTTACTCCTCGGCCGGGCAAGGCTACACCTTC. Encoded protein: CASSYSSAGQGYTF.

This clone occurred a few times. Written as DNA, the CDR3 is TGTGCCAGCAGCCCCCCAGGGAGGAGGTACGAGCAGTACTTC. The encoded protein is CASSPPGRRYEQYF. The chain couples TRBV14 to TRBJ2-7, with D tentatively TRBD2 (6 bases). V lost 4 bases and J lost 4, with 14 bases in between. Germline V gene lookup returns CDR1 SGHDN and CDR2 FVKESK. The CDR3 length is 14 residues.

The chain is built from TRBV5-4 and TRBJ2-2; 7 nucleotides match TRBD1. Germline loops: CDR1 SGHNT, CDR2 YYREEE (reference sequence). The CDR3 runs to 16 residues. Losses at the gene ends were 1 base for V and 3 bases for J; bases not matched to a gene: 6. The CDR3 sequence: CASSLPPGQHTGELFF. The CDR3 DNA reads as TGTGCCAGCAGCTTGCCCCCGGGACAGCACACCGGGGAGCTGTTTTTT.

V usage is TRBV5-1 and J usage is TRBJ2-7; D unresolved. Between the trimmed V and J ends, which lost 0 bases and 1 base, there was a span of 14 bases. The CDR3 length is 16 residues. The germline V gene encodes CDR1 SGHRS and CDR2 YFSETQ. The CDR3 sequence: CASSLGGAQTSYEQYF. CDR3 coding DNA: TGCGCCAGCAGCTTGGGAGGCGCCCAAACATCCTACGAGCAGTACTTC.

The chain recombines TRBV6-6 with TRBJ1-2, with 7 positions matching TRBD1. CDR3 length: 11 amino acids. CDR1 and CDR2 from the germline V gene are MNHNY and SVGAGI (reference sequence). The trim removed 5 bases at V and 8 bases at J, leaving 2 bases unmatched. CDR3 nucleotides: TGTGCCAGCAGTACAGGGGTGGGCTACACCTTC. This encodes CASSTGVGYTF.

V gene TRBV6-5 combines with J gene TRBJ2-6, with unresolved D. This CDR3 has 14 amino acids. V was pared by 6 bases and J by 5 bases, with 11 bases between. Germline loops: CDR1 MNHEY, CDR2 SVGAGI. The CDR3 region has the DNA TGTGCCAGCAGGCGAGGAATCTGGGCCAACGTCCTGACTTTC. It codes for CASRRGIWANVLTF.

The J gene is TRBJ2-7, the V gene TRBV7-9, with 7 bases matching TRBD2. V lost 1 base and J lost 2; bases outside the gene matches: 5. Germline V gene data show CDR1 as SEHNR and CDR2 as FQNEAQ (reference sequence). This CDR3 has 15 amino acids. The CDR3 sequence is CASSLGSGNAYEQYF. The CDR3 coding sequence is TGTGCCAGCAGCTTAGGGAGCGGGAACGCCTACGAGCAGTACTTC. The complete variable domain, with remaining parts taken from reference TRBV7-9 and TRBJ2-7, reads DTGVSQNPRHKITKRGQNVTFRCDPISEHNRLYWYRQTLGQGPEFLTYFQNEAQLEKSRLLSDRFSAERPKGSFSTLEIQRTEQGDSAMYLCASSLGSGNAYEQYFGPGTRLTVT.

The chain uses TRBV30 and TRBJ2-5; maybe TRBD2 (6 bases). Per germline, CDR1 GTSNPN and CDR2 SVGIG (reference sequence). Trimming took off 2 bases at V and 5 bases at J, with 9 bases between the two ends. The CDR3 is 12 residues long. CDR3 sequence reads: CAWSISGETQYF. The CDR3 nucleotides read TGTGCCTGGAGTATCAGCGGGGAGACCCAGTACTTC.

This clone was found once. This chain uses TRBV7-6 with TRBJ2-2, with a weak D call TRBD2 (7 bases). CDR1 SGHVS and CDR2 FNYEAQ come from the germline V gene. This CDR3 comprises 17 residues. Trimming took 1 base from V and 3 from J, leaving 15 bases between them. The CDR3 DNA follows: TGTGCCAGCAGCTTAGTACAGGGACTACAATACACCGGGGAGCTGTTTTTT. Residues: CASSLVQGLQYTGELFF.

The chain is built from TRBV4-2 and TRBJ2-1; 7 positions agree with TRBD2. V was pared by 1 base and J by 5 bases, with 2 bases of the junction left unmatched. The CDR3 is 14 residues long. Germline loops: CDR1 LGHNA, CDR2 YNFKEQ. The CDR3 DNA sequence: TGTGCCAGCAGCCAAGTAGGACTAGACAATGAGCAGTTCTTC. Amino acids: CASSQVGLDNEQFF.

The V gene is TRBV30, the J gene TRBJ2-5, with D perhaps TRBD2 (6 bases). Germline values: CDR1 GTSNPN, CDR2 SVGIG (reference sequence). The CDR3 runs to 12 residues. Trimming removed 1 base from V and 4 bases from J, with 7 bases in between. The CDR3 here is CAWSGAGETQYF. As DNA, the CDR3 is TGTGCCTGGAGTGGAGCGGGAGAGACCCAGTACTTC.

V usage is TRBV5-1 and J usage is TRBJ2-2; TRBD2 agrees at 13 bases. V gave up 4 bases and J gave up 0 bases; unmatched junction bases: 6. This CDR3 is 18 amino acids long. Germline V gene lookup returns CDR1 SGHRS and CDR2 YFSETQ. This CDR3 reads CASSPGLAGLSNTGELFF. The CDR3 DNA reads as TGCGCCAGCAGCCCGGGACTAGCGGGGCTATCGAACACCGGGGAGCTGTTTTTT.

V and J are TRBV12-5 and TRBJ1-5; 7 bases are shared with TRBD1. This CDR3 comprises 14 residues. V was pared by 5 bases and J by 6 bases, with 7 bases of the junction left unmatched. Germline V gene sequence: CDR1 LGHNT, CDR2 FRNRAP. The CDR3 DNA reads TGTGCTAGTGGTACAGGGGAAGCTGGTCAGCCCCAGCATTTT. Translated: CASGTGEAGQPQHF.

The DNA for the CDR3 is TGTGCCAGCAGCTCCTCCATGGCAGATACGCAGTATTTT. As protein: CASSSSMADTQYF. The chain joins TRBV7-6 to TRBJ2-3; D remains ambiguous. From germline, CDR1 is SGHVS and CDR2 FNYEAQ. V gave up 4 bases and J gave up 4 bases, with 9 bases separating them. The CDR3 is 13 amino acids.

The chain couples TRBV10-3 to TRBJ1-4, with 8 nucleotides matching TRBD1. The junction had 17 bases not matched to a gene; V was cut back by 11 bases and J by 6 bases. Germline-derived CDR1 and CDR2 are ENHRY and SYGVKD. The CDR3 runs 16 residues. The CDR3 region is CAAAPGQAIHHEKLFF. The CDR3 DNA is TGTGCCGCCGCCCCGGGACAGGCTATTCATCATGAAAAACTGTTTTTT.

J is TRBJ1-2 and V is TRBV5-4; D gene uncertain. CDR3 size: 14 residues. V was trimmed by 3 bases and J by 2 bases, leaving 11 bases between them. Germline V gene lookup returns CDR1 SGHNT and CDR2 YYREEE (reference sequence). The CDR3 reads CASSSGNRNYGYTF. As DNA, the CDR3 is TGTGCCAGCAGCTCGGGGAATCGGAACTATGGCTACACCTTC.

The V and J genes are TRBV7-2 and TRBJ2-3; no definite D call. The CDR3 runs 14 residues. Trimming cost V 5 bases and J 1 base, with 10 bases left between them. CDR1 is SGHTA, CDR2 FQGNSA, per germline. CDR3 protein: CASSPYVGTDTQYF. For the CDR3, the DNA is TGTGCCAGCAGCCCGTATGTCGGCACAGATACGCAGTATTTT.